The clone carrying this T cell receptor beta chain was counted a few times. One junction end does not reproduce the germline sequence, and a read error may be involved. Original handling: How many nucleated cells were present was estimated from reference gene primer amplification. Measured with immunoSEQ multiplex PCR; TCRdb has only the in-frame clones, and not every one. V and J calls and clone size are given by that table; D and trimming were obtained from the DNA. The sample consists of approximately 240,000 clones, roughly 87% of them appearing once. This specimen belongs to a study of blood T cell repertoires in COVID-19. Study-wide context: There were acute and convalescent COVID-19 samples, and they came from the United States, Italy and Spain. From T cells, B-cell-depleted T cells, or PBMCs came the material, which was cDNA or gDNA.

Germline-derived CDR1 and CDR2 are SSHAT and FNYEAQ (reference sequence). The CDR3 totals 16 residues. Participants' reported clinical history set cohort assignment. This receptor was taken from a woman aged 25 to 39 with acute COVID-19. This chain links TRBV7-7 with TRBJ1-5; 9 nucleotides line up with TRBD1. The material sequenced was PBMCs or T cells enriched from blood (not recorded which). CDR3 bases: TGTGCTAGCAGCTTCGGACAGGGGTGCTACGGTCAGCCCCAGCATTTT. Protein product: CASSFGQGCYGQPQHF.